This T cell receptor (beta chain) was identified during a study of T-cell reconstitution after alpha-beta-depleted transplantation in children. Preparation of the TCRbeta library was carried out with unique molecular identifiers. One entry per CDR3 protein, called by TCRdb with MiXCR from the PCR reads. The profile shows 500,000 to 600,000 distinct CDR3 sequences, about 31% of them singletons. A few counts support this clonotype. The CDR3 has 15 residues. Trimming removed 5 bases from V and 2 bases from J, with 16 bases in between. From germline, CDR1 is SQVTM and CDR2 ANQGSEA. The rearrangement joins TRBV29-1 to TRBJ2-1, with D tentatively TRBD1 (6 bases). The TCR sequence derives from a human donor who donated a stem cell graft to a child with aplastic anemia. Sequenced material: PBMCs from the stem cell graft donor, taken from the stem cell graft. CDR3 sequence: CSVWLSGQAYNEQFF. CDR3 DNA: TGCAGCGTTTGGCTTTCGGGACAAGCCTACAATGAGCAGTTCTTC.